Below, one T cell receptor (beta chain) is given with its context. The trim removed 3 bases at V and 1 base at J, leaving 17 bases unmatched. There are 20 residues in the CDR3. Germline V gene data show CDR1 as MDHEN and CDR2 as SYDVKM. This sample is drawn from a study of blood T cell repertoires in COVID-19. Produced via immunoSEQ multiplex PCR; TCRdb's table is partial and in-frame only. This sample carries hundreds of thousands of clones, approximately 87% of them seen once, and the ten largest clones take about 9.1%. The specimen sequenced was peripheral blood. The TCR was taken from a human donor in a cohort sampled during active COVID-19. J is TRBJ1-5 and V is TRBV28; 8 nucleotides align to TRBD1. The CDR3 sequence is CASSFPSFDRGSRSNQPQHF. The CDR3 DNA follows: TGTGCCAGCAGTTTCCCCTCTTTCGACAGGGGCAGTAGGAGCAATCAGCCCCAGCATTTT.